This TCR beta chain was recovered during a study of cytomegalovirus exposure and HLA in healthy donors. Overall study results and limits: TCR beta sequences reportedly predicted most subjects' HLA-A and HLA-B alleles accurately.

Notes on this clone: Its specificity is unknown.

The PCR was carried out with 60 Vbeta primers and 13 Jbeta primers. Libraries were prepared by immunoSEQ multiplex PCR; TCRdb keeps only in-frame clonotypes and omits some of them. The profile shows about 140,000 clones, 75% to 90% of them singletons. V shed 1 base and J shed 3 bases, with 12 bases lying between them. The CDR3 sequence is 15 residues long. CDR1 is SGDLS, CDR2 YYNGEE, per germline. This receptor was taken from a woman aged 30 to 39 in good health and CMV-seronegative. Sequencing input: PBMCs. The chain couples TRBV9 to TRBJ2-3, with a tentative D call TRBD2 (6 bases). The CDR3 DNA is TGTGCCAGCAGCGTATCTGGAGGGCTAACAGATACGCAGTATTTT. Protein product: CASSVSGGLTDTQYF.